Below, one T cell receptor (beta chain) is given with its context. Its antigen is still unknown. Base qualities are missing; no much larger clone stands one base away. The record originates from a study of technical replicates of blood from several donors (dated by TCRdb to 2016 to 2017). The CDR3 measures 13 amino acids from cysteine to phenylalanine. Just the 39-base CDR3 DNA is kept, in frame starting at base 1. V is clipped by 2 bases and J by 3 bases, and the sequence between their germline boundaries is 7 bases long. Taken from the germline V gene, the CDR1 and CDR2 loops are MDHEN and SYDVKM. The library was obtained by the immunoSEQ multiplex PCR assay. TCRdb retrieved this table from immuneACCESS and kept in-frame rearrangements only. Not all clones are present; in checked studies, unresolved V genes account for under half, and no reason is known for the remainder. The sample contains about 100,000 clones, 85% to 95% of them found a single time. 0.3% to 0.35% of the sample rests with the top ten.

The chain is assembled from TRBV28 and TRBJ1-1, with the D gene call left open. Sequencing was performed on T cells isolated from PBMCs. This clonotype was sampled from a human donor in good health. The CDR3 protein: CASSLRRYTEAFF. The sequence in DNA is TGTGCCAGCAGTTTACGGCGGTACACTGAAGCTTTCTTT.